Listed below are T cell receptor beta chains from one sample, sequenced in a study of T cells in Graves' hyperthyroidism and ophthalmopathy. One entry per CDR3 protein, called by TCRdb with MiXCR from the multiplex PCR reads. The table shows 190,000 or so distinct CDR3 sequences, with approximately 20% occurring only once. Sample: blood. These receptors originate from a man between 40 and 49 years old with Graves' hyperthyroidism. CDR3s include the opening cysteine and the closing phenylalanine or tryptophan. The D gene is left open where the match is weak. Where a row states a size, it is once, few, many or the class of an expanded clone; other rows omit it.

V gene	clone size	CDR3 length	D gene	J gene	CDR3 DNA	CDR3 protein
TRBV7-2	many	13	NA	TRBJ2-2	TGTGCCAGCAGCTTAGGGCAGGGCGGGGAGCTGTTTTTT	CASSLGQGGELFF
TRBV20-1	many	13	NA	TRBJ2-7	TGCAGTGCTAGAAGGGACCGAAGCTACGAGCAGTACTTC	CSARRDRSYEQYF
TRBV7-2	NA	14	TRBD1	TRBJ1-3	TGTGCCAGCAGCTTAGCCAGGGGGCAAAACACCATATATTTT	CASSLARGQNTIYF
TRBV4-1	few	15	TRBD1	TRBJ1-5	TGCGCCAGCAGCCTCTCCGGGACAGGGTCTCAGCCCCAGCATTTT	CASSLSGTGSQPQHF
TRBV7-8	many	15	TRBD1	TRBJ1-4	TGTGCCAGCAGCCTTAGACAGGGAGCTAATGAAAAACTGTTTTTT	CASSLRQGANEKLFF
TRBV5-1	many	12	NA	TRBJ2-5	TGCGCCAGCAGCGGATCTCGAGAGACCCAGTACTTC	CASSGSRETQYF
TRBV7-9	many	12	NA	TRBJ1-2	TGTGCCAGCAGCTTCAACACCTATGGCTACACCTTC	CASSFNTYGYTF
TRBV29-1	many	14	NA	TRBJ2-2	TGCAGCGTTGGAGGGGATGTGGACACCGGGGAGCTGTTTTTT	CSVGGDVDTGELFF
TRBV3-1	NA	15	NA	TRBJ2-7	TGTGCCAGCAGCCCCGACCCGGGAAGGGGCTACGAGCAGTACTTC	CASSPDPGRGYEQYF
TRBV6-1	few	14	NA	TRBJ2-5	TGTGCCAGCAGTGAAAACGTCGCAGGGGAAACCCAGTACTTC	CASSENVAGETQYF
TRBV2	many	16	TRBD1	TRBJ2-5	TGTGCCAGCAGTGGAGGACAGGCACCCATGGGGGAGACCCAGTACTTC	CASSGGQAPMGETQYF
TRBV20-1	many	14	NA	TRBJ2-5	TGCAGTGCTAGGTTCGTAGGACAGCAAGAGACCCAGTACTTC	CSARFVGQQETQYF
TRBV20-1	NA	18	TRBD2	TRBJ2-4	TGCAGTGCTAATACCGGGACTAGCGGGACCCTAGCCAAAAACATTCAGTACTTC	CSANTGTSGTLAKNIQYF
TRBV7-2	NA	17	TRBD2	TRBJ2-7	TGTGCCAGCAGCCCTGGGCAGGCGGGGGGCATATCCTACGAGCAGTACTTC	CASSPGQAGGISYEQYF
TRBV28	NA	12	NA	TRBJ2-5	TGTGCCAGCAGTTCCCGATACCAGACCCAGTACTTC	CASSSRYQTQYF
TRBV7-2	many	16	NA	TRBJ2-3	TGTGCCAGCAGCTTAAGAAACGGGGGCTTAACCGATACGCAGTATTTT	CASSLRNGGLTDTQYF
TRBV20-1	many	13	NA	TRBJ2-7	TGCAGTGCTAGAGGACCTACAGGGACCGAGCAGTACTTC	CSARGPTGTEQYF
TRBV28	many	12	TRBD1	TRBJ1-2	TGTGCCGTACAAACAGGGGGTAACGGCTACACCTTC	CAVQTGGNGYTF
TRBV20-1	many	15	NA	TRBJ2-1	TGCAGTGCTAGACCGACATCGTCGGATTACAATGAGCAGTTCTTC	CSARPTSSDYNEQFF
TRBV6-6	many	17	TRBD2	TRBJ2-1	TGTGCCAGCAGTTACCCGCCCGCGGGGGGCTCCTACAATGAGCAGTTCTTC	CASSYPPAGGSYNEQFF